The TCR beta chain under discussion was sequenced for a study of T cells after posttransplantation cyclophosphamide. Whole-study results and caveats: Skin or GI-infiltrating T cells shared few TRB sequences with blood. Donor-recipient repertoire similarity was low at 1-2 months, rising over year one.

Points on this clone: Its antigen is not identified. The junction shows a germline mismatch at one end, possibly a read error. The sample has other DNA sequences that encode this CDR3 too.

The CDR3 is 15 residues long. The V gene's germline CDR1 is MNHEY and CDR2 SMNVEV (reference sequence). Clones were sequenced by immunoSEQ multiplex PCR, and TCRdb holds only the in-frame ones, with some missing. The data show about 3,800 clones, with approximately 69% seen just once and around 43% held by the top ten. Cyclophosphamide on days +3 and +4 followed busulfan-fludarabine conditioning and a marrow graft. The gene calls are TRBV27 and TRBJ1-6; D unresolved. The receptor was isolated from a female patient in her forties who received an allogeneic stem cell transplant from a related donor, was CMV-positive, and had no GVHD. Some T cells may trace back to the graft donor. The material sequenced was CD8+ T cells sorted from PBMCs, taken 1162 days after allogeneic stem cell transplant with posttransplant cyclophosphamide. CDR3 in amino acids: CASTLSGGWNSPLHF. In nucleotides, the CDR3 is TGTGCCAGCACCTTGAGCGGCGGGTGGAATTCCCCCCTCCACTTT.